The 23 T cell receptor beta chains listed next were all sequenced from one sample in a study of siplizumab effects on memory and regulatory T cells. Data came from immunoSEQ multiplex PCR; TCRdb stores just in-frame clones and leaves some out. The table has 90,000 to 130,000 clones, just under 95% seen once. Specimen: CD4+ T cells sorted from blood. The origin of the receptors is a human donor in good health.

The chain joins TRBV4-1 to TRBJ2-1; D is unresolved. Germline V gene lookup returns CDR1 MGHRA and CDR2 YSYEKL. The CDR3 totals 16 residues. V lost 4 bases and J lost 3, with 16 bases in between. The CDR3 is CASSPPVIRSYNEQFF. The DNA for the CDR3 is TGCGCCAGCAGCCCTCCAGTTATTCGGAGCTACAATGAGCAGTTCTTC.

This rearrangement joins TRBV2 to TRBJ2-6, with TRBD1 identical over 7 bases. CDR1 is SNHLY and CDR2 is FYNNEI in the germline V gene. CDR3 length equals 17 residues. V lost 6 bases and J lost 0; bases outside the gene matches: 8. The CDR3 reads CASRDRVTNSGANVLTF. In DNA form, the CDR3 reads TGTGCCAGCAGAGACAGGGTCACAAACTCTGGGGCCAACGTCCTGACTTTC.

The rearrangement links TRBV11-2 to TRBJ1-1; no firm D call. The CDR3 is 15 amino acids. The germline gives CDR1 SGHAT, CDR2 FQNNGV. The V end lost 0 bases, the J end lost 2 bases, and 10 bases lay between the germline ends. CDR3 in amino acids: CASSLDPRANTEAFF. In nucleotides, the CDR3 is TGTGCCAGCAGCTTAGATCCGAGGGCTAACACTGAAGCTTTCTTT.

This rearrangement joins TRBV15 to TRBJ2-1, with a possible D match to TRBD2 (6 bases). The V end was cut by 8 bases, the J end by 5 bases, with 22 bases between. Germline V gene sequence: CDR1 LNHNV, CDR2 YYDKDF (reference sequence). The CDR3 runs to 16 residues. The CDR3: CATGGQTLRMNNEQFF. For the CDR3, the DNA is TGTGCCACCGGAGGGCAGACACTTAGAATGAACAATGAGCAGTTCTTC.

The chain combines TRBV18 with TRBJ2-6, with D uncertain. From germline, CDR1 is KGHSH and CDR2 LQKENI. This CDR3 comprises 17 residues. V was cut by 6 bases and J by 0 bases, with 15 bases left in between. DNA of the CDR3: TGTGCCAGCTCTCCCTCGGTAGGATTCTCTGGGGCCAACGTCCTGACTTTC. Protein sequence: CASSPSVGFSGANVLTF.

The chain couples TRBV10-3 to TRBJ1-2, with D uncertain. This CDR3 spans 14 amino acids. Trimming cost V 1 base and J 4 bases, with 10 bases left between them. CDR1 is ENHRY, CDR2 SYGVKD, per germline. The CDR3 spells CAISEWAGSYGYTF. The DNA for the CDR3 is TGTGCCATCAGTGAGTGGGCAGGCAGCTATGGCTACACCTTC.

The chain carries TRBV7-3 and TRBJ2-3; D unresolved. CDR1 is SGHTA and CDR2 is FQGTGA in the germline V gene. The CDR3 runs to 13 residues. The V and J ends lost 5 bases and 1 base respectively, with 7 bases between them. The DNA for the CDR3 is TGTGCCAGCAGCGCCGGTCGCACAGATACGCAGTATTTT. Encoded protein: CASSAGRTDTQYF.

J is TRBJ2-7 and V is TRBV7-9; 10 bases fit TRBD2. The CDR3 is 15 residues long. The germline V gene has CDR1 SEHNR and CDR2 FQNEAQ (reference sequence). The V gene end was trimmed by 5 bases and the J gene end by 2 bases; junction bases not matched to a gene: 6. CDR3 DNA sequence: TGTGCCAGCAGCCCGTGGACTAGCGGACCCTACGAGCAGTACTTC. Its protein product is CASSPWTSGPYEQYF.

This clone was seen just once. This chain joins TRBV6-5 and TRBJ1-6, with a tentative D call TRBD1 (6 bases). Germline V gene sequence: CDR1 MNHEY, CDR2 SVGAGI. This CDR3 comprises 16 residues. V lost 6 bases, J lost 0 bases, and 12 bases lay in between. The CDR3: CASRYGQSSYNSPLHF. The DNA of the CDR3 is TGTGCCAGCAGATACGGACAGAGCTCCTATAATTCACCCCTCCACTTT.

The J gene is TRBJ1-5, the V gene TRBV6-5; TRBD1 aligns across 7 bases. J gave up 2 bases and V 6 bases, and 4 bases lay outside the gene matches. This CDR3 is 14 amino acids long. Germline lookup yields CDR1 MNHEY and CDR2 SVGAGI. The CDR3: CASSTGQGNQPQHF. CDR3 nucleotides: TGTGCCAGCAGCACCGGACAGGGCAATCAGCCCCAGCATTTT.

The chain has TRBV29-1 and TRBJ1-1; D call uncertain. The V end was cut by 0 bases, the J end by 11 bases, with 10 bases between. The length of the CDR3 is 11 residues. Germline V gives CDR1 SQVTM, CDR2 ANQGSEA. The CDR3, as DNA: TGCAGCGTTGAAGAAGGGATGGGGGCTTTCTTT. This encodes CSVEEGMGAFF.

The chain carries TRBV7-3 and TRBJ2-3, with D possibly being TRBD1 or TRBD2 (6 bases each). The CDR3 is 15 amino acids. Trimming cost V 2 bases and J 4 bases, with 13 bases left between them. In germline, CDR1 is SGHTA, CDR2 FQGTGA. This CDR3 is CASSLGWGAADTQYF. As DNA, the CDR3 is TGTGCCAGCAGCTTAGGGTGGGGGGCCGCAGATACGCAGTATTTT. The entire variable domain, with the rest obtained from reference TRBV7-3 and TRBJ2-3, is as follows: GAGVSQTPSNKVTEKGKYVELRCDPISGHTALYWYRQSLGQGPEFLIYFQGTGAADDSGLPNDRFFAVRPEGSVSTLKIQRTERGDSAVYLCASSLGWGAADTQYFGPGTRLTVL.

The CDR3 loop is CASSYLGLARSYEQYF. The CDR3 region has the DNA TGTGCCAGCAGTTACTTAGGACTAGCGCGGTCCTACGAGCAGTACTTC. The rearrangement links TRBV6-6 to TRBJ2-7; 9 bases line up with TRBD2. Looked up from germline, CDR1 is MNHNY and CDR2 is SVGAGI (reference sequence). The CDR3 loop spans 16 amino acids. The V and J ends lost 1 base and 1 base, in that order; junction bases with no gene match: 5.

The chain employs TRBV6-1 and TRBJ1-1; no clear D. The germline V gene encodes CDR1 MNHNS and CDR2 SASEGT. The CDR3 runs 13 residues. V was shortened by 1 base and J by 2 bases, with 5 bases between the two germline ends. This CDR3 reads CASSEVGNTEAFF. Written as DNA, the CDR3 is TGTGCCAGCAGTGAAGTGGGAAACACTGAAGCTTTCTTT.

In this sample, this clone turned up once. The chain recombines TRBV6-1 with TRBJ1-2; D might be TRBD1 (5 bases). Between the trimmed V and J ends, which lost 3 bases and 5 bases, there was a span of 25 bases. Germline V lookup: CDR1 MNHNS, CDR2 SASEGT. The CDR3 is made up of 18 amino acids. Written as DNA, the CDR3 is TGTGCCAGCAGTGATGTGGGGGTCAGACAGAGCCTAGGGTATGGCTACACCTTC. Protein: CASSDVGVRQSLGYGYTF.

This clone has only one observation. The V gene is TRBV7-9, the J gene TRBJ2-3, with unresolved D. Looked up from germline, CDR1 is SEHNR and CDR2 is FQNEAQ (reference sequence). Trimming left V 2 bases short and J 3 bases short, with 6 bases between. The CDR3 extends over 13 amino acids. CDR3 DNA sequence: TGTGCCAGCAGCTTACTACAGACAGATACGCAGTATTTT. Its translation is CASSLLQTDTQYF.

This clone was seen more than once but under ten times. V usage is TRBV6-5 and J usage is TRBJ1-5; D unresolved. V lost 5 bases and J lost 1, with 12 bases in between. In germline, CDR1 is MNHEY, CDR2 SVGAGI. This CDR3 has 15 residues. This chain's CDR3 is CASSRTDSSNQPQHF. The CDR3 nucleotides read TGTGCCAGCAGTCGGACTGACTCGAGCAATCAGCCCCAGCATTTT.

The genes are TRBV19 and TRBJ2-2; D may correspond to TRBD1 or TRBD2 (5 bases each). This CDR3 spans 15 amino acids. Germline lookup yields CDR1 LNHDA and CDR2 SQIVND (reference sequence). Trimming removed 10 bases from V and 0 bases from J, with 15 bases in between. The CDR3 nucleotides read TGTGCCACCGGGGCAGGGCGGGCGAACACCGGGGAGCTGTTTTTT. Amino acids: CATGAGRANTGELFF. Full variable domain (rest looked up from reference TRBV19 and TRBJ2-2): DGGITQSPKYLFRKEGQNVTLSCEQNLNHDAMYWYRQDPGQGLRLIYYSQIVNDFQKGDIAEGYSVSREKKESFPLTVTSAQKNPTAFYLCATGAGRANTGELFFGEGSRLTVL.

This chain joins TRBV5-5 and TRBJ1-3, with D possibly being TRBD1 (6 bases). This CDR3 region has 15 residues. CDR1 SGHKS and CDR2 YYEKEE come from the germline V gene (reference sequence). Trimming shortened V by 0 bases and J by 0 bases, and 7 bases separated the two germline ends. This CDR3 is CASSLEGGSGNTIYF. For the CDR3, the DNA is TGTGCCAGCAGCTTGGAGGGGGGCTCTGGAAACACCATATATTTT.

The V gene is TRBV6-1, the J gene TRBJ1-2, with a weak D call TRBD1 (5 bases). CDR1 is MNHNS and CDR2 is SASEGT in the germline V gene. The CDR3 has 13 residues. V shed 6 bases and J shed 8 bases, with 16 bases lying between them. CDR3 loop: CASSRSIRDGYTF. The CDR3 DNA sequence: TGTGCCAGCAGCCGATCCATCAGGGACGGCTACACCTTC.

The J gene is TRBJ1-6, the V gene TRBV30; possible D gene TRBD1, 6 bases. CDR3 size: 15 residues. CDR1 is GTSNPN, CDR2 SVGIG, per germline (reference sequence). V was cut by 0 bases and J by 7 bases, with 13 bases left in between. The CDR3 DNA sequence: TGTGCCTGGAGTGTACGAGGGGGTGGCAATTCACCCCTCCACTTT. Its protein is CAWSVRGGGNSPLHF.

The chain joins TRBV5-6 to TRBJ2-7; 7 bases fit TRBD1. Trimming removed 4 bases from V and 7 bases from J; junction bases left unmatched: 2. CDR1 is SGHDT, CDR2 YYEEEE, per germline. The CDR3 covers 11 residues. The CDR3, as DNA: TGTGCCAGCAGCGAACAGGGGGAGCAGTACTTC. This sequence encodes CASSEQGEQYF.

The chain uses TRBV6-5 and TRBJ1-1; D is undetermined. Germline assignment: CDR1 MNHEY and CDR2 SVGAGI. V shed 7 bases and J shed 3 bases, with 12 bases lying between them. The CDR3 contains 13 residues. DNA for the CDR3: TGTGCCAGCAACCGCGACACTTACACTGAAGCTTTCTTT. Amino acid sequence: CASNRDTYTEAFF.